These 16 T cell receptor beta chains were all obtained from the same sample, sequenced in a study of somatic mutations in cytotoxic T cells in rheumatoid arthritis. Sequencing used immunoSEQ multiplex PCR; TCRdb keeps in-frame clones, though not all of them. Counted here are more than 8,000 clones, around 84% occurring once; the ten biggest clones make up about 12%. Sequencing input: CD8+ T cells sorted from blood. Source of these receptors: an adult with rheumatoid arthritis.

The J gene is TRBJ1-2, the V gene TRBV4-3; D gene ambiguous. The CDR3 extends over 14 amino acids. V gave up 2 bases and J gave up 0 bases, with 7 bases separating them. Germline-derived CDR1 and CDR2 are LGHNA and YSLEER. CDR3 DNA sequence: TGCGCCAGCAGCCAATACTCGGCTAACTATGGCTACACCTTC. It is translated as CASSQYSANYGYTF.

The chain recombines TRBV28 with TRBJ1-5; 7 bases agree with TRBD1. There are 15 residues in the CDR3. Germline CDR1 and CDR2: MDHEN and SYDVKM. J was trimmed by 5 bases and V by 5 bases; bases with no gene match: 9. In nucleotides, the CDR3 is TGTGCCAGCAGTCCCTCGGGACAGAGAGATCAGCCCCAGCATTTT. Translation: CASSPSGQRDQPQHF. The full variable domain, with the rest looked up from reference TRBV28 and TRBJ1-5, is DVKVTQSSRYLVKRTGEKVFLECVQDMDHENMFWYRQDPGLGLRLIYFSYDVKMKEKGDIPEGYSVSREKKERFSLILESASTNQTSMYLCASSPSGQRDQPQHFGDGTRLSIL.

The chain has TRBV7-9 and TRBJ1-1; D remains unclear. The CDR3 totals 15 residues. V was trimmed by 1 base and J by 5 bases, leaving 14 bases between them. Looked up from germline, CDR1 is SEHNR and CDR2 is FQNEAQ (reference sequence). DNA of the CDR3: TGTGCCAGCAGCTTAGTTATGGGCGGGAGGACTGAAGCTTTCTTT. Protein product: CASSLVMGGRTEAFF.

This clone was seen only a few times. The V call is TRBV19, the J call TRBJ1-6; D is unclear. This CDR3 is built from 12 residues. V was pared by 1 base and J by 12 bases, with 7 bases between. CDR1 LNHDA and CDR2 SQIVND come from the germline V gene (reference sequence). The CDR3 loop reads CASSIAAQPLHF. CDR3 coding DNA: TGTGCCAGTAGTATAGCGGCTCAACCCCTCCACTTT.

This clone was counted only a few times. CDR3: CSVVLRDTEAFF. In DNA, the CDR3 is TGCAGCGTTGTCCTGAGGGACACTGAAGCTTTCTTT. The chain employs TRBV29-1 and TRBJ1-1; no reliable D call. Germline CDR1 SQVTM, CDR2 ANQGSEA. V shed 4 bases and J shed 3 bases, with 9 bases lying between them. CDR3 length equals 12 residues.

The chain recombines TRBV10-2 with TRBJ2-7, with 10 bases lining up with TRBD2. The V segment lost 2 bases and the J segment 2 bases; nucleotides outside the gene matches: 3. The CDR3 loop spans 15 amino acids. Germline-derived CDR1 and CDR2 are WSHSY and SAAADI. CDR3 coding DNA: TGCGCCAGCAGTGAGGTGAGCGGGGGGGCCTACGAGCAGTACTTC. Translating it yields CASSEVSGGAYEQYF.

The chain is built from TRBV7-6 and TRBJ1-4; possible D gene TRBD1, 6 bases. The V end lost 2 bases, the J end lost 8 bases, and 18 bases lay between the germline ends. This CDR3 comprises 16 residues. Germline values: CDR1 SGHVS, CDR2 FNYEAQ. The CDR3 loop reads CASSLRGTPFGEKLFF. CDR3 DNA: TGTGCCAGCAGCTTAAGGGGGACACCTTTCGGAGAAAAACTGTTTTTT.

The V gene is TRBV18, the J gene TRBJ2-1; D not resolved. V lost 3 bases, J lost 13 bases, and 19 bases lay in between. This CDR3 has 14 residues. Germline V gene sequence: CDR1 KGHSH, CDR2 LQKENI. As DNA, the CDR3 is TGTGCCAGCTCACCCGATTACTATGACCGACACCAGTTCTTC. This translates into CASSPDYYDRHQFF.

This clone appeared a few times. The chain uses TRBV19 and TRBJ1-2; D is uncertain. The germline CDR1 and CDR2 sequences are LNHDA and SQIVND (reference sequence). V dropped 4 bases and J dropped 0 bases, with 6 bases sitting between them. This CDR3 has 13 amino acids. In DNA, the CDR3 is TGTGCCAGTAGTAAAAGCGCTAACTATGGCTACACCTTC. It yields the protein CASSKSANYGYTF.

A few counts support this clone. The chain has TRBV2 and TRBJ2-7; no clear D. V lost 5 bases and J 4 bases, leaving 9 bases between the germline ends. Germline V lookup: CDR1 SNHLY, CDR2 FYNNEI. This CDR3 has 12 amino acids. The CDR3 is CASSYDGYEQYF. The CDR3 DNA is TGTGCCAGCAGTTACGACGGGTACGAGCAGTACTTC.

Only a few counts were recorded for this clone. The V gene is TRBV5-1, the J gene TRBJ2-5; weak D call: TRBD2 (5 bases). Germline V gene lookup returns CDR1 SGHRS and CDR2 YFSETQ. The CDR3 covers 16 residues. V lost 5 bases and J 0 bases, leaving 17 bases between the germline ends. The CDR3 sequence is CASRLARGSNQETQYF. In DNA form, the CDR3 reads TGCGCCAGCAGACTGGCTCGGGGATCGAACCAAGAGACCCAGTACTTC.

The chain recombines TRBV7-2 with TRBJ2-1; D call uncertain. This CDR3 has 14 residues. Germline V CDR1 and CDR2: SGHTA, FQGNSA. Trimming pared 2 bases from V and 4 bases from J, leaving 9 bases between. The CDR3 region is CASSLPGPYNEQFF. The CDR3 DNA follows: TGTGCCAGCAGCTTACCTGGGCCTTACAATGAGCAGTTCTTC. The variable domain in full, with the rest retrieved from reference TRBV7-2 and TRBJ2-1, is GAGVSQSPSNKVTEKGKDVELRCDPISGHTALYWYRQSLGQGLEFLIYFQGNSAPDKSGLPSDRFSAERTGGSVSTLTIQRTQQEDSAVYLCASSLPGPYNEQFFGPGTRLTVL.

This clone occurred once. The genes are TRBV5-6 and TRBJ1-2; D not resolved. The CDR3 sequence is 14 residues long. Trimming removed 0 bases from V and 3 bases from J, with 9 bases in between. In germline, CDR1 is SGHDT, CDR2 YYEEEE. CDR3 sequence (DNA): TGTGCCAGCAGCTTGGTATCAGCCGACTATGGCTACACCTTC. Its translation is CASSLVSADYGYTF. Full variable domain (outside the CDR3, taken from reference TRBV5-6 and TRBJ1-2): DAGVTQSPTHLIKTRGQQVTLRCSPKSGHDTVSWYQQALGQGPQFIFQYYEEEERQRGNFPDRFSGHQFPNYSSELNVNALLLGDSALYLCASSLVSADYGYTFGSGTRLTVV.

The genes are TRBV7-2 and TRBJ2-3; D remains unclear. The germline V gene has CDR1 SGHTA and CDR2 FQGNSA. Deletions cut 2 bases from V and 3 bases from J, with 12 bases between. The CDR3 has 15 amino acids. Here the CDR3 DNA reads TGTGCCAGCAGCTTAATAAGCCAAAGTACAGATACGCAGTATTTT. Translation: CASSLISQSTDTQYF. Full variable domain (rest looked up from reference TRBV7-2 and TRBJ2-3): GAGVSQSPSNKVTEKGKDVELRCDPISGHTALYWYRQSLGQGLEFLIYFQGNSAPDKSGLPSDRFSAERTGGSVSTLTIQRTQQEDSAVYLCASSLISQSTDTQYFGPGTRLTVL.

The chain is built from TRBV19 and TRBJ1-5, with D hard to call. The germline CDR1 and CDR2 sequences are LNHDA and SQIVND (reference sequence). Trimming took off 3 bases at V and 6 bases at J, with 9 bases between the two ends. The CDR3 consists of 13 residues. In DNA, the CDR3 is TGTGCCAGTAGTATCGGGTTATCTCAGCCCCAGCATTTT. This gives the protein CASSIGLSQPQHF.

V and J are TRBV7-9 and TRBJ1-1; TRBD1 aligns across 7 bases. The CDR3 consists of 15 residues. V was pared by 1 base and J by 1 base, with 3 bases of the junction left unmatched. Germline values: CDR1 SEHNR, CDR2 FQNEAQ (reference sequence). DNA of the CDR3: TGTGCCAGCAGCTTAGTAAGACAGGGGAACACTGAAGCTTTCTTT. Protein product: CASSLVRQGNTEAFF.